One sample yielded the 20 T cell receptor beta chains listed below, sequenced in a study of blood T cells in healthy people across ages. For the second PCR, which ran for about 6 to 11 cycles, a sample-barcoded 5' primer and a J-beta primer mix were used. TCRdb itself ran the 5' RACE reads through MiXCR, one entry per CDR3 protein. The table records around 900,000 distinct CDR3 sequences, around 30% of them present only once. Material: blood. These receptors were collected from a woman older than 75 in good health.

Only a few counts were recorded for this clonotype. A much larger clone sits a single nucleotide away, making a read error possible. The gene calls are TRBV7-2 and TRBJ2-3; TRBD2 matches at 8 bases. Germline CDR1 SGHTA, CDR2 FQGNSA. The CDR3 consists of 16 residues. Trimming removed 9 bases from V and 9 bases from J; junction bases left unmatched: 20. The chain's CDR3 is CARTRASGPLWGTQYF. The CDR3 DNA reads TGTGCCAGAACGAGGGCTAGCGGGCCACTTTGGGGGACGCAGTATTTT.

Points on this clonotype: This sequence may be a read error, since a much larger clone differs from it by one base. CDR3 amino acids: CSVVGRAGGLYEQYF. For the CDR3, the DNA is TGCAGCGTTGTGGGACGAGCGGGGGGACTCTACGAGCAGTACTTC. The chain is built from TRBV29-1 and TRBJ2-7; 9 bases are a match to TRBD2. The trim removed 4 bases at V and 3 bases at J, leaving 10 bases unmatched. Germline V gene lookup returns CDR1 SQVTM and CDR2 ANQGSEA. The CDR3 loop spans 15 amino acids.

This clonotype was counted a few times. The chain carries TRBV14 and TRBJ2-2; maybe TRBD2 (9 bases). The CDR3 consists of 15 residues. The germline V gene has CDR1 SGHDN and CDR2 FVKESK. With 5 bases removed from V and 7 bases from J, the gap between germline ends came to 17 bases. CDR3 bases: TGTGCCAGCAGCGGACAGGGACTAGCAGGCGGGGAGCTGTTTTTT. It yields the protein CASSGQGLAGGELFF. Complete variable domain (other parts from reference TRBV14 and TRBJ2-2): EAGVTQFPSHSVIEKGQTVTLRCDPISGHDNLYWYRRVMGKEIKFLLHFVKESKQDESGMPNNRFLAERTGGTYSTLKVQPAELEDSGVYFCASSGQGLAGGELFFGEGSRLTVL.

To note about this clonotype: A much larger clone lies one base from this, so it may be a read error. The chain joins TRBV28 to TRBJ2-7, with a possible D match to TRBD1 (6 bases). The CDR3 totals 15 residues. V dropped 4 bases and J dropped 7 bases, with 20 bases sitting between them. The germline CDR1 and CDR2 sequences are MDHEN and SYDVKM. The CDR3 here is CASSSRYWGHFEQYF. CDR3 DNA sequence: TGTGCCAGCAGTTCCCGTTACTGGGGACACTTTGAGCAGTACTTC. Using reference TRBV28 and TRBJ2-7 for the parts outside the CDR3, the full variable domain is DVKVTQSSRYLVKRTGEKVFLECVQDMDHENMFWYRQDPGLGLRLIYFSYDVKMKEKGDIPEGYSVSREKKERFSLILESASTNQTSMYLCASSSRYWGHFEQYFGPGTRLTVT.

This sequence joins TRBV20-1 and TRBJ2-2, with a possible D match to TRBD1 (5 bases). This CDR3 is built from 16 residues. V was trimmed by 0 bases and J by 4 bases, leaving 15 bases between them. Germline CDR1 reads DFQATT; CDR2 reads SNEGSKA (reference sequence). The CDR3 nucleotides are TGCAGTGCTAGAGATGACGCAGGGAATCCCACCGGGGAGCTGTTTTTT. This translates into CSARDDAGNPTGELFF.

This chain joins TRBV4-3 and TRBJ1-2; 11 bases fit TRBD1. The V and J ends lost 4 bases and 3 bases, in that order; junction bases with no gene match: 4. Looked up from germline, CDR1 is LGHNA and CDR2 is YSLEER. CDR3 length: 15 residues. The CDR3 here is CASSRAGQGDYGYTF. Here the CDR3 DNA reads TGCGCCAGCAGCCGAGCGGGACAGGGGGACTATGGCTACACCTTC.

The count of this clonotype is one. At one boundary the junction diverges from the germline segment, which might be a read error. CDR3 amino acids: CVSSLGLPNEQFF. DNA for the CDR3: TGTGTCAGCAGCTTAGGACTCCCCAACGAGCAGTTCTTC. The chain recombines TRBV7-2 with TRBJ2-1, with D tentatively TRBD2 (5 bases). Germline V lookup: CDR1 SGHTA, CDR2 FQGNSA. The CDR3 totals 13 residues.

This sequence joins TRBV7-9 and TRBJ2-1, with 7 bases identical to TRBD2. CDR3 size: 15 residues. Germline trimming cut 4 bases from V and 2 bases from J; bases unmatched to any gene: 5. The germline gives CDR1 SEHNR, CDR2 FQNEAQ (reference sequence). DNA for the CDR3: TGTGCCAGCAGCTACGGACTAGAGCCCTACAATGAGCAGTTCTTC. This codes for CASSYGLEPYNEQFF.

The chain couples TRBV7-2 to TRBJ2-4; 12 nucleotides align to TRBD2. The J call may be incorrect, as the DNA end agrees better with TRBJ2-7. The CDR3 sequence is 15 residues long. Germline assignment: CDR1 SGHTA and CDR2 FQGNSA. The CDR3: CASSFLAGGPNEQYF. DNA of the CDR3: TGTGCCAGCAGCTTTCTAGCGGGAGGGCCCAACGAGCAGTACTTC.

This clonotype appeared a few times. Given a much more abundant clone one base away, this may be a read error. The chain is built from TRBV20-1 and TRBJ1-5, with D perhaps matching TRBD1 (5 bases). V was cut by 4 bases and J by 0 bases, with 16 bases left in between. The length of the CDR3 is 16 residues. Germline V gives CDR1 DFQATT, CDR2 SNEGSKA (reference sequence). The CDR3 bases are TGCAGTGCTATATCAGGGTGCGGGTATAGCAATCAGCCCCAGCATTTT. Protein: CSAISGCGYSNQPQHF.

This clonotype was recorded many times. V usage is TRBV20-1 and J usage is TRBJ1-2; perhaps TRBD1 as D (6 bases). The CDR3 loop spans 15 amino acids. Germline CDR1 and CDR2: DFQATT and SNEGSKA (reference sequence). Trimming left V 4 bases short and J 1 base short, with 16 bases between. The CDR3 nucleotides read TGCAGTGCTAATGGAGACAGGTTGTTTAACTATGGCTACACCTTC. Amino acid sequence: CSANGDRLFNYGYTF.

Comments on this clonotype: A read error is possible here, since a much larger clone lies one base away. The chain joins TRBV28 to TRBJ2-7; possible D gene TRBD1, 6 bases. V was trimmed by 7 bases and J by 2 bases, leaving 18 bases between them. CDR3 size: 15 residues. The germline CDR1 and CDR2 sequences are MDHEN and SYDVKM. In DNA form, the CDR3 reads TGTGCCAGCAACACAGGGCTCCCGCAAACCTACGAGCAGTACTTC. Residues: CASNTGLPQTYEQYF.

In its sample, this clonotype was seen many times. The rearrangement links TRBV7-9 to TRBJ2-7; perhaps TRBD1 as D (6 bases). Germline assignment: CDR1 SEHNR and CDR2 FQNEAQ (reference sequence). Trimming took 4 bases from V and 3 from J, leaving 13 bases between them. This CDR3 is 14 amino acids long. The CDR3 sequence is CASSSLTGYYEQYF. The CDR3 nucleotides are TGTGCCAGCAGCTCCCTTACAGGGTACTACGAGCAGTACTTC. The whole variable domain, remainder taken from reference TRBV7-9 and TRBJ2-7, is DTGVSQNPRHKITKRGQNVTFRCDPISEHNRLYWYRQTLGQGPEFLTYFQNEAQLEKSRLLSDRFSAERPKGSFSTLEIQRTEQGDSAMYLCASSSLTGYYEQYFGPGTRLTVT.

The rearrangement uses TRBV7-2 and TRBJ2-1; D possibly corresponds to TRBD1 (5 bases). CDR1 is SGHTA, CDR2 FQGNSA, per germline. The CDR3 loop spans 13 amino acids. Between the trimmed V and J ends, which lost 6 bases and 3 bases, there was a span of 9 bases. CDR3 nucleotides: TGTGCCAGCAGGCCACAGGACTACAATGAGCAGTTCTTC. Its protein product is CASRPQDYNEQFF.

As for this clonotype: Relative to the germline gene, one junction end is altered; a read error may explain this. This chain links TRBV5-1 with TRBJ2-5; 7 bases map to TRBD1. The CDR3 runs 14 residues. Germline V gene data show CDR1 as SGHRS and CDR2 as YFSETQ. The chain's CDR3 is CAGSLGQLQETQYF. The CDR3 coding sequence is TGCGCCGGCAGCTTGGGACAGCTTCAAGAGACCCAGTACTTC.

This clonotype was counted between two and nine times. This rearrangement joins TRBV4-3 to TRBJ1-4, with a possible D match to TRBD1 (5 bases). V lost 1 base and J 4 bases, leaving 7 bases between the germline ends. The length of the CDR3 is 14 residues. Germline CDR1 reads LGHNA; CDR2 reads YSLEER. The CDR3 loop reads CASSQVGVNEKLFF. The CDR3 coding sequence is TGCGCCAGCAGCCAAGTGGGGGTTAATGAAAAACTGTTTTTT.

This clonotype has just one count. The chain carries TRBV20-1 and TRBJ2-5, with D perhaps matching TRBD1 (7 bases). CDR1 is DFQATT and CDR2 is SNEGSKA in the germline V gene (reference sequence). Trimming took off 3 bases at V and 11 bases at J, with 25 bases between the two ends. The CDR3 is 15 residues long. The CDR3 DNA is TGCAGTGCTAGTGAACAGGGGAGGTTTTTCAATGAGCAGTACTTC. As protein: CSASEQGRFFNEQYF.

As for this clonotype: This could be a read error, since a much larger clone is one nucleotide away. The rearrangement links TRBV24-1 to TRBJ2-5; D possibly matches TRBD1 or TRBD2 (7 bases each). The CDR3 sequence is 15 residues long. CDR1 and CDR2 from the germline V gene are KGHDR and SFDVKD. Between the trimmed V and J ends, which lost 5 bases and 13 bases, there was a span of 25 bases. The chain's CDR3 is CATSARDSQGGARYF. CDR3 nucleotide sequence: TGTGCCACCAGTGCGCGGGACAGCCAGGGGGGGGCCCGGTACTTC.

Many counts were recorded for this clonotype. The rearrangement links TRBV5-1 to TRBJ2-1; D remains ambiguous. Trimming removed 1 base at V and 6 bases at J, with 8 bases between. The CDR3 length is 13 residues. Per the germline V gene, CDR1 is SGHRS and CDR2 is YFSETQ. CDR3 coding DNA: TGCGCCAGCAGCTTGCCCAAGATCAATGAGCAGTTCTTC. This codes for CASSLPKINEQFF.

Only a few counts were recorded for this clonotype. CDR3 protein: CASSQGVGVYEQYF. The CDR3, as DNA: TGTGCCAGCAGCCAGGGGGTAGGAGTTTACGAGCAGTACTTC. The chain employs TRBV11-2 and TRBJ2-7; 7 nucleotides align to TRBD1. In germline, CDR1 is SGHAT, CDR2 FQNNGV. The length of the CDR3 is 14 residues. V trimming: 5 bases; J trimming: 4 bases; junction bases outside the gene matches: 8.